The 26 T cell receptor beta chains below were found in one sample sequenced in a study of a mutant IDH1 vaccine in newly diagnosed glioma. Their cognate antigens are unknown. This table comes from immunoSEQ multiplex PCR, and its TCRdb copy is limited to in-frame clones, with some not included. Of approximately 60,000 clones in the sample, roughly nine tenths are singletons; the top ten hold over 1.5%. As for time point: week 35, safety follow-up. Each dose delivered 300 ug of mutant IDH1 20-mer peptide subcutaneously with imiquimod. This specimen consisted of PBMCs, obtained from a glioma patient whose treatment included an IDH1 peptide vaccine. Receptors were obtained from a man aged 40-49 years with glioma.

Only one count was recorded for this clone. The chain couples TRBV5-4 to TRBJ2-5, with TRBD2 identical over 7 bases. The V and J ends lost 4 bases and 7 bases, in that order; junction bases with no gene match: 13. This CDR3 contains 15 residues. The germline V gene encodes CDR1 SGHNT and CDR2 YYREEE (reference sequence). DNA of the CDR3: TGTGCCAGCAGCAACCCGGGGGAGGGCCTAGGGACCCAGTACTTC. It codes for CASSNPGEGLGTQYF.

The J gene is TRBJ2-7, the V gene TRBV2; tentatively, D is TRBD1 or TRBD2 (5 bases each). Germline V gene sequence: CDR1 SNHLY, CDR2 FYNNEI. CDR3 length equals 14 residues. V shed 7 bases and J shed 2 bases, with 15 bases lying between them. The DNA for the CDR3 is TGTGCCAGCAAGGTCGGGACGGCAACCTACGAGCAGTACTTC. Amino acid sequence: CASKVGTATYEQYF.

In this sample, this clone turned up a few times. The chain recombines TRBV10-3 with TRBJ2-1; D not certain. Germline assignment: CDR1 ENHRY and CDR2 SYGVKD. This CDR3 spans 13 amino acids. V was shortened by 6 bases and J by 7 bases, with 13 bases between the two germline ends. CDR3 coding DNA: TGTGCCATCAGGGGCGAGCCGGAAAATGAGCAGTTCTTC. Amino acids: CAIRGEPENEQFF.

The chain combines TRBV5-1 with TRBJ1-5, with D possibly being TRBD1 (6 bases). The germline V and J ends were trimmed by 0 bases and 7 bases, with 14 bases remaining between them. The CDR3 runs to 15 residues. Germline CDR1 reads SGHRS; CDR2 reads YFSETQ. The CDR3 reads CASSLEGGGGQPQHF. The CDR3 bases are TGCGCCAGCAGCTTGGAAGGGGGGGGAGGACAGCCCCAGCATTTT.

V is TRBV7-9 and J is TRBJ2-7; TRBD2 matches at 8 bases. Germline trimming cut 5 bases from V and 4 bases from J; bases unmatched to any gene: 10. The CDR3 sequence is 15 residues long. Germline lookup yields CDR1 SEHNR and CDR2 FQNEAQ (reference sequence). The CDR3 sequence: CASSPLRGARYEQYF. CDR3 sequence (DNA): TGTGCCAGCAGCCCACTGCGGGGGGCGCGGTACGAGCAGTACTTC.

The V call is TRBV9, the J call TRBJ2-7; D is possibly TRBD2 (5 bases). The V and J ends lost 0 bases and 6 bases respectively, with 7 bases between them. The CDR3 runs 12 residues. CDR1 is SGDLS, CDR2 YYNGEE, per germline. The CDR3 is CASSVEEGEQYF. The DNA for the CDR3 is TGTGCCAGCAGCGTAGAAGAGGGCGAGCAGTACTTC.

This sequence joins TRBV19 and TRBJ2-3; 14 nucleotides match TRBD2. The CDR3 is made up of 15 amino acids. CDR1 is LNHDA and CDR2 is SQIVND in the germline V gene (reference sequence). V lost 4 bases, J lost 4 bases, and 1 base stayed unmatched. The CDR3 spells CASSRLAGGADTQYF. The CDR3 DNA reads as TGTGCCAGTAGTAGACTAGCGGGAGGGGCAGATACGCAGTATTTT.

The chain joins TRBV7-2 to TRBJ2-2; tentatively, D is TRBD1 (5 bases). Germline CDR1 is SGHTA and CDR2 is FQGNSA. This CDR3 has 15 residues. V gave up 4 bases and J gave up 1 base, with 10 bases separating them. In DNA form, the CDR3 reads TGTGCCAGCAGCTCCTACAGGCAGAACACCGGGGAGCTGTTTTTT. It specifies CASSSYRQNTGELFF.

This chain connects TRBV5-1 to TRBJ2-3, with 8 positions matching TRBD1. J lost 9 bases, V lost 0 bases, and 0 bases had no gene match. CDR3 length: 12 residues. Germline CDR1 SGHRS, CDR2 YFSETQ. CDR3 loop: CASSLGQGTQYF. The DNA for the CDR3 is TGCGCCAGCAGCTTGGGACAGGGGACGCAGTATTTT. The full variable domain, in which reference TRBV5-1 and TRBJ2-3 provide the parts outside the CDR3, is KAGVTQTPRYLIKTRGQQVTLSCSPISGHRSVSWYQQTPGQGLQFLFEYFSETQRNKGNFPGRFSGRQFSNSRSEMNVSTLELGDSALYLCASSLGQGTQYFGPGTRLTVL.

This clone was seen a few times. V and J are TRBV7-8 and TRBJ2-2, with a tentative D call TRBD2 (6 bases). CDR1 and CDR2 (germline): SGHVS, FQNEAQ. This CDR3 comprises 15 residues. V gave up 4 bases and J gave up 4 bases, with 13 bases separating them. CDR3 in amino acids: CASSSYGRLTGELFF. The CDR3 DNA is TGTGCCAGCAGCTCATACGGGAGACTCACCGGGGAGCTGTTTTTT.

The chain uses TRBV7-8 and TRBJ2-5; the match to TRBD1 covers 10 bases. Germline assignment: CDR1 SGHVS and CDR2 FQNEAQ. The CDR3 sequence is 18 residues long. V lost 8 bases to trimming and J lost 5 bases; unmatched junction nucleotides: 20. CDR3 region: CASGPGTGDGLIGETQYF. The CDR3 DNA sequence: TGTGCCAGCGGACCCGGGACAGGGGACGGGCTGATCGGGGAGACCCAGTACTTC.

J is TRBJ1-1 and V is TRBV28; D not resolved. V shed 3 bases and J shed 2 bases, with 10 bases lying between them. Looked up from germline, CDR1 is MDHEN and CDR2 is SYDVKM. There are 14 residues in the CDR3. The CDR3 nucleotides read TGTGCCAGCAGTTTCCAGAGATCAAACACTGAAGCTTTCTTT. It codes for CASSFQRSNTEAFF.

The CDR3 DNA reads TGTGCCAGCAACTCAGACATTAATGAAAAACTGTTTTTT. Translation gives CASNSDINEKLFF. The genes are TRBV19 and TRBJ1-4; D is uncertain. Per germline, CDR1 LNHDA and CDR2 SQIVND (reference sequence). CDR3 length: 13 amino acids. V was trimmed by 9 bases and J by 4 bases, leaving 12 bases between them.

The rearrangement joins TRBV29-1 to TRBJ2-3; 7 bases are a match to TRBD1. The germline CDR1 and CDR2 sequences are SQVTM and ANQGSEA. V was clipped by 7 bases and J by 2 bases; unmatched bases: 6. The CDR3 covers 13 residues. The CDR3 spells CSAQTGYTDTQYF. CDR3 coding DNA: TGCAGCGCTCAGACAGGGTACACAGATACGCAGTATTTT.

The rearrangement links TRBV28 to TRBJ1-1; 7 nucleotides line up with TRBD1. V lost 4 bases and J lost 1; bases outside the gene matches: 0. The CDR3 is 13 amino acids. From germline, CDR1 is MDHEN and CDR2 SYDVKM. Written as DNA, the CDR3 is TGTGCCAGCAGTTGGGACAGGAACACTGAAGCTTTCTTT. This codes for CASSWDRNTEAFF.

This chain joins TRBV18 and TRBJ1-3; D not resolved. Germline V gives CDR1 KGHSH, CDR2 LQKENI. This CDR3 has 15 residues. Trimming cost V 0 bases and J 0 bases, with 6 bases left between them. In nucleotides, the CDR3 is TGTGCCAGCTCACCACCTTTGGTCTCTGGAAACACCATATATTTT. Protein product: CASSPPLVSGNTIYF.

The rearrangement links TRBV18 to TRBJ1-2; no clear D. The CDR3 runs 13 residues. V lost 3 bases and J lost 6, with 11 bases in between. CDR1 is KGHSH and CDR2 is LQKENI in the germline V gene. CDR3: CASSPSGEDGYTF. The CDR3 region has the DNA TGTGCCAGCTCACCTTCCGGGGAAGATGGCTACACCTTC.

There are a few counts of this clone. For the CDR3, the DNA is TGTGCCAGCAGTCCTTTCATTCCCGGGGCAGATACGCAGTATTTT. Amino acids: CASSPFIPGADTQYF. The chain recombines TRBV6-5 with TRBJ2-3, with a tentative D call TRBD2 (5 bases). The CDR3 consists of 15 residues. Germline lookup yields CDR1 MNHEY and CDR2 SVGAGI. V was clipped by 5 bases and J by 4 bases, with 16 bases between them.

This clone was recorded once. This sequence joins TRBV5-1 and TRBJ2-2, with D unclear. The CDR3 totals 13 residues. CDR1 and CDR2 (germline): SGHRS, YFSETQ. Trimming stripped 7 bases from V and 1 base from J, with 8 bases between. The DNA of the CDR3 is TGCGCCAGCCAATTCGAGAACACCGGGGAGCTGTTTTTT. Amino acids: CASQFENTGELFF.

V and J are TRBV11-2 and TRBJ2-7; TRBD1 matches at 11 bases. CDR1 SGHAT and CDR2 FQNNGV come from the germline V gene. This CDR3 is built from 13 residues. Germline trimming cut 8 bases from V and 5 bases from J; bases unmatched to any gene: 5. The CDR3 nucleotides read TGTGCCAGCTCCAGGACAGGGGGCAACGAGCAGTACTTC. This translates into CASSRTGGNEQYF.

The chain joins TRBV19 to TRBJ1-5; 8 bases align to TRBD1. The CDR3 is 16 residues long. Germline loops: CDR1 LNHDA, CDR2 SQIVND (reference sequence). V shed 7 bases, J shed 5 bases, and the junction held 13 bases outside the gene matches. CDR3 sequence: CASISSRGRLDQPQHF. CDR3 nucleotides: TGTGCCAGTATCAGTAGCAGGGGGCGCCTGGATCAGCCCCAGCATTTT.

This clone has more than one count but fewer than ten. This chain joins TRBV27 and TRBJ2-7; 7 positions agree with TRBD1. The V segment lost 3 bases and the J segment 5 bases; nucleotides outside the gene matches: 7. Per germline, CDR1 MNHEY and CDR2 SMNVEV (reference sequence). The CDR3 has 14 amino acids. This CDR3 is CASSLRQGGDEQYF. The CDR3, as DNA: TGTGCCAGCAGTTTGAGACAGGGTGGGGACGAGCAGTACTTC.

This clone was observed at least ten times. The rearrangement links TRBV11-2 to TRBJ1-2, with 7 bases aligning to TRBD1. Germline assignment: CDR1 SGHAT and CDR2 FQNNGV. With 7 bases clipped from V and 5 bases from J, the junction kept 10 bases outside the gene matches. The CDR3 has 14 residues. This chain's CDR3 is CASTSRTGQYGYTF. In DNA form, the CDR3 reads TGTGCCAGCACCAGCCGGACAGGACAATATGGCTACACCTTC.

The chain carries TRBV20-1 and TRBJ2-1; no definite D call. The CDR3 has 11 residues. The V end lost 3 bases, the J end lost 10 bases, and 10 bases lay between the germline ends. Per the germline V gene, CDR1 is DFQATT and CDR2 is SNEGSKA (reference sequence). This CDR3 reads CSASAIREQFF. The DNA of the CDR3 is TGCAGTGCTAGTGCGATCCGGGAGCAGTTCTTC.

The chain carries TRBV5-1 and TRBJ1-4; TRBD1 matches at 10 bases. The germline V gene has CDR1 SGHRS and CDR2 YFSETQ. This CDR3 is 16 amino acids long. V lost 2 bases and J lost 5; bases outside the gene matches: 6. The CDR3 DNA is TGCGCCAGCAGCTTTAACGGACAGGGGGGAAATGAAAAACTGTTTTTT. Translation gives CASSFNGQGGNEKLFF.

This chain links TRBV29-1 with TRBJ2-1, with 8 bases aligning to TRBD2. CDR1 and CDR2 (germline): SQVTM, ANQGSEA. The CDR3 has 15 amino acids. Losses at the gene ends were 3 bases for V and 5 bases for J; bases not matched to a gene: 9. CDR3 sequence (DNA): TGCAGCGTTGACATCGGCGCGGGGGGACACAATGAGCAGTTCTTC. This codes for CSVDIGAGGHNEQFF.